Below are 30 T cell receptor beta chains sequenced from a single sample in a study of beta chain features in type 1 diabetes. Sequenced material consisted of expressed TCRB transcripts (all of the isolated RNA was reverse transcribed). TCRdb's copy holds only in-frame clones and misses some; the assay was immunoSEQ multiplex PCR. The table records 400,000 to 450,000 clones, 14% of them present only once. The sample taken for sequencing was naive CD4+ T cells from blood. All receptors derive from a man aged 25 to 40 in good health.

This clone was picked up a small number of times. The J gene is TRBJ2-3, the V gene TRBV4-3; D is perhaps TRBD1 or TRBD2 (5 bases each). The CDR3 has 18 amino acids. Trimming took 0 bases from V and 6 from J, leaving 22 bases between them. Germline values: CDR1 LGHNA, CDR2 YSLEER. The CDR3 here is CASSQDWGSLSFGDTQYF. The CDR3 bases are TGCGCCAGCAGCCAAGATTGGGGGAGCCTAAGTTTTGGCGATACGCAGTATTTT.

This clone has just a few counts. The chain employs TRBV5-4 and TRBJ1-1, with D possibly matching TRBD1 (5 bases). CDR3 length: 15 amino acids. V lost 6 bases to trimming and J lost 1 base, with 16 bases between them. Looked up from germline, CDR1 is SGHNT and CDR2 is YYREEE (reference sequence). The CDR3 coding sequence is TGTGCCAGCATACCTTCAAAGGGGCAGAACACTGAAGCTTTCTTT. This sequence encodes CASIPSKGQNTEAFF.

This clone was detected a few times. This chain uses TRBV28 with TRBJ2-4; D unclear. From germline, CDR1 is MDHEN and CDR2 SYDVKM. Trimming took 1 base from V and 6 from J, leaving 13 bases between them. This CDR3 is 15 amino acids long. This CDR3 is CASSLSPAVGNIQYF. The CDR3 bases are TGTGCCAGCAGTTTATCCCCGGCTGTGGGAAACATTCAGTACTTC.

This clone was found a few times. This chain joins TRBV10-2 and TRBJ2-7; 8 bases match TRBD1. This CDR3 has 15 amino acids. Trimming took 9 bases from V and 6 from J; bases not matched to a gene: 16. The V gene's germline CDR1 is WSHSY and CDR2 SAAADI. This chain's CDR3 is CASGDRLRRAGEQYF. DNA of the CDR3: TGCGCCAGTGGGGACAGGCTACGCAGGGCTGGCGAGCAGTACTTC.

This clone was observed a handful of times. The V call is TRBV15, the J call TRBJ2-7; the D gene is possibly TRBD2 (5 bases). CDR1 is LNHNV and CDR2 is YYDKDF in the germline V gene (reference sequence). The CDR3 consists of 12 residues. Trimming cost V 8 bases and J 6 bases, with 14 bases left between them. The CDR3 loop is CATSRDFLEQYV. CDR3 in DNA: TGTGCCACCTCTCGGGATTTTCTCGAGCAGTACGTC.

This clone was detected a few times. The rearrangement uses TRBV6-5 and TRBJ1-1; D uncertain. The germline CDR1 and CDR2 sequences are MNHEY and SVGAGI. Trimming pared 5 bases from V and 1 base from J, leaving 5 bases between. The length of the CDR3 is 12 residues. This CDR3 reads CASSRENTEAFF. The CDR3 coding sequence is TGTGCCAGCAGTCGAGAGAACACTGAAGCTTTCTTT.

This clone was counted between two and nine times. The chain recombines TRBV11-2 with TRBJ2-4, with D maybe TRBD1 (8 bases). V lost 5 bases to trimming and J lost 8 bases, with 16 bases between them. This CDR3 is 14 amino acids long. Germline-derived CDR1 and CDR2 are SGHAT and FQNNGV. The CDR3 region has the DNA TGTGCCAGCAGCCCACAGGGGGGGTGGGACATTCAGTACTTC. As protein: CASSPQGGWDIQYF.

This clone has a handful of counts. The V and J genes are TRBV10-3 and TRBJ1-1, with a weak D call TRBD1 (6 bases). V lost 7 bases and J 1 base, leaving 13 bases between the germline ends. The CDR3 has 14 residues. The germline V gene encodes CDR1 ENHRY and CDR2 SYGVKD. CDR3 coding DNA: TGTGCCATCACGCCGGACAGAGGGAACACTGAAGCTTTCTTT. It is translated as CAITPDRGNTEAFF.

In its sample, this clone was seen once. The chain joins TRBV5-1 to TRBJ2-3, with 8 nucleotides matching TRBD2. Germline CDR1 reads SGHRS; CDR2 reads YFSETQ. V lost 4 bases, J lost 6 bases, and 4 bases stayed unmatched. The CDR3 sequence is 13 residues long. The CDR3 loop reads CASSTAGVDTQYF. The CDR3 region has the DNA TGCGCCAGCAGCACAGCGGGGGTGGATACGCAGTATTTT. Full variable domain (remainder filled in from reference TRBV5-1 and TRBJ2-3): KAGVTQTPRYLIKTRGQQVTLSCSPISGHRSVSWYQQTPGQGLQFLFEYFSETQRNKGNFPGRFSGRQFSNSRSEMNVSTLELGDSALYLCASSTAGVDTQYFGPGTRLTVL.

This clone was seen only a few times. V is TRBV7-2 and J is TRBJ2-3; no reliable D call. Trimming pared 4 bases from V and 2 bases from J, leaving 7 bases between. Looked up from germline, CDR1 is SGHTA and CDR2 is FQGNSA. The CDR3 has 13 residues. CDR3 in amino acids: CASSSYTTDTQYF. CDR3 sequence (DNA): TGTGCCAGCAGCTCCTACACCACAGATACGCAGTATTTT. The variable domain in full, with the rest retrieved from reference TRBV7-2 and TRBJ2-3, is GAGVSQSPSNKVTEKGKDVELRCDPISGHTALYWYRQSLGQGLEFLIYFQGNSAPDKSGLPSDRFSAERTGGSVSTLTIQRTQQEDSAVYLCASSSYTTDTQYFGPGTRLTVL.

The chain combines TRBV5-1 with TRBJ1-1; the D is unclear. The length of the CDR3 is 14 residues. The germline gives CDR1 SGHRS, CDR2 YFSETQ. Trimming pared 4 bases from V and 3 bases from J, leaving 13 bases between. The CDR3 sequence is CASSRYPPDTEAFF. CDR3 coding DNA: TGCGCCAGCAGCCGGTACCCTCCGGACACTGAAGCTTTCTTT. The variable domain in full, completed from reference TRBV5-1 and TRBJ1-1, reads KAGVTQTPRYLIKTRGQQVTLSCSPISGHRSVSWYQQTPGQGLQFLFEYFSETQRNKGNFPGRFSGRQFSNSRSEMNVSTLELGDSALYLCASSRYPPDTEAFFGQGTRLTVV.

The rearrangement uses TRBV13 and TRBJ2-5; D is tentatively TRBD1 or TRBD2 (5 bases each). The CDR3 covers 16 residues. CDR1 is PRHDT, CDR2 FYEKMQ, per germline (reference sequence). Trimming removed 4 bases at V and 0 bases at J, with 15 bases between. DNA for the CDR3: TGTGCCAGCAGCTCGATAGGGACGGCGAACCAAGAGACCCAGTACTTC. Translated, it gives CASSSIGTANQETQYF.

In its sample, this clone was seen a few times. The rearrangement joins TRBV23-1 to TRBJ2-7, with a possible D match to TRBD1 (5 bases). Being an ORF, TRBV23-1 has a function that is uncertain. CDR3 length: 13 amino acids. V dropped 0 bases and J dropped 5 bases, with 8 bases sitting between them. The CDR3 sequence: CASSQSEGDEQYF. The CDR3 bases are TGCGCCAGCAGTCAATCCGAAGGGGACGAGCAGTACTTC.

This clone was seen a handful of times. This chain joins TRBV18 and TRBJ2-3; D is undetermined. V lost 2 bases and J lost 0, with 6 bases in between. From germline, CDR1 is KGHSH and CDR2 LQKENI. The length of the CDR3 is 14 residues. The DNA of the CDR3 is TGTGCCAGCTCACCAAGGATGAGCACAGATACGCAGTATTTT. Translated, it gives CASSPRMSTDTQYF.

J is TRBJ2-7 and V is TRBV6-6; D may match TRBD1 or TRBD2 (7 bases each). V shed 4 bases and J shed 6 bases, with 16 bases lying between them. CDR1 and CDR2 (germline): MNHNY, SVGAGI (reference sequence). The CDR3 contains 14 residues. The CDR3 sequence is CASSSRGGRGEQYF. CDR3 sequence (DNA): TGTGCCAGCAGTTCCAGGGGGGGGCGAGGCGAGCAGTACTTC.

This clone was picked up a small number of times. This rearrangement joins TRBV7-2 to TRBJ1-6; 7 bases fit TRBD1. Germline V gene lookup returns CDR1 SGHTA and CDR2 FQGNSA. This CDR3 has 14 residues. V trimming: 10 bases; J trimming: 2 bases; junction bases outside the gene matches: 5. The CDR3 DNA is TGTGCCACCTCCGGGACAGCCTATAATTCACCCCTCCACTTT. Translated: CATSGTAYNSPLHF.

V is TRBV10-3 and J is TRBJ2-2; 11 bases are a match to TRBD2. Germline assignment: CDR1 ENHRY and CDR2 SYGVKD. V shed 6 bases, J shed 0 bases, and the junction held 6 bases outside the gene matches. The CDR3 length is 17 residues. CDR3 bases: TGTGCCATCAGCCAGACTAGCGGGGAAACGAACACCGGGGAGCTGTTTTTT. This gives the protein CAISQTSGETNTGELFF.

This chain connects TRBV18 to TRBJ1-1; D is possibly TRBD1 (5 bases). This CDR3 has 14 amino acids. The germline CDR1 and CDR2 sequences are KGHSH and LQKENI. Between the trimmed V and J ends, which lost 6 bases and 0 bases, there was a span of 11 bases. CDR3 DNA sequence: TGTGCCAGCTCTTACAGGCCGGTGAACACTGAAGCTTTCTTT. This sequence encodes CASSYRPVNTEAFF.

The rearrangement joins TRBV19 to TRBJ2-1, with D unresolved. With 5 bases removed from V and 9 bases from J, the gap between germline ends came to 20 bases. CDR1 and CDR2 from the germline V gene are LNHDA and SQIVND (reference sequence). The CDR3 runs 15 residues. CDR3 DNA sequence: TGTGCCAGTAGTCCTCCGTCCTACACCGGGCCTGAGCAGTTCTTC. The encoded protein is CASSPPSYTGPEQFF.

This clone was found a few times. This chain uses TRBV4-1 with TRBJ2-7; 8 nucleotides match TRBD1. The germline CDR1 and CDR2 sequences are MGHRA and YSYEKL. V shed 0 bases and J 3 bases; nucleotides not matched to a gene: 10. The length of the CDR3 is 17 residues. For the CDR3, the DNA is TGCGCCAGCAGCCAAGAAAGACCGACAGGGGTCCGCTACGAGCAGTACTTC. Translation: CASSQERPTGVRYEQYF.

The chain recombines TRBV11-2 with TRBJ2-3, with D maybe TRBD2 (6 bases). The CDR3 sequence is 15 residues long. The germline V gene has CDR1 SGHAT and CDR2 FQNNGV. V gave up 5 bases and J gave up 1 base, with 13 bases separating them. Here the CDR3 reads CASSRRADGTDTQYF. The CDR3 DNA reads as TGTGCCAGCAGCCGGAGGGCCGACGGCACAGATACGCAGTATTTT.

The J gene is TRBJ2-7, the V gene TRBV7-8, with 7 bases identical to TRBD1. The germline CDR1 and CDR2 sequences are SGHVS and FQNEAQ. J lost 2 bases, V lost 4 bases, and 5 bases had no gene match. The length of the CDR3 is 14 residues. CDR3 amino acids: CASSWGQTAYEQYV. CDR3 coding DNA: TGTGCCAGCAGCTGGGGACAGACCGCCTACGAGCAGTACGTC.

This clone was recorded a few times. This chain connects TRBV2 to TRBJ1-2, with D uncertain. Germline-derived CDR1 and CDR2 are SNHLY and FYNNEI. Between the trimmed V and J ends, which lost 2 bases and 4 bases, there was a span of 11 bases. This CDR3 comprises 14 residues. The CDR3 region has the DNA TGTGCCAGCAGTGAATCATGGGGTGCCTATGGCTACACCTTC. Translated: CASSESWGAYGYTF.

The rearrangement uses TRBV15 and TRBJ2-1; 7 nucleotides agree with TRBD2. V trimming: 0 bases; J trimming: 5 bases; junction bases outside the gene matches: 4. Germline loops: CDR1 LNHNV, CDR2 YYDKDF (reference sequence). There are 15 residues in the CDR3. CDR3 in amino acids: CATSRDGGEHNEQFF. The CDR3, as DNA: TGTGCCACCAGCAGAGATGGGGGGGAACACAATGAGCAGTTCTTC.

This chain connects TRBV7-9 to TRBJ1-1; tentative D call: TRBD1 (6 bases). Germline assignment: CDR1 SEHNR and CDR2 FQNEAQ (reference sequence). This CDR3 has 13 amino acids. With 9 bases removed from V and 2 bases from J, the gap between germline ends came to 13 bases. CDR3 amino acids: CASIKQGNTEAFF. Here the CDR3 DNA reads TGTGCCAGTATCAAACAGGGAAACACTGAAGCTTTCTTT.

The chain joins TRBV9 to TRBJ2-1; 10 nucleotides match TRBD1. J gave up 4 bases and V 3 bases, and 4 bases lay outside the gene matches. The CDR3 totals 15 residues. The germline gives CDR1 SGDLS, CDR2 YYNGEE. CDR3 loop: CASSDRDRGYNEQFF. The CDR3 DNA follows: TGTGCCAGCAGCGACCGGGACAGGGGTTACAATGAGCAGTTCTTC.

J is TRBJ1-1 and V is TRBV15, with D perhaps TRBD1 (5 bases). CDR3 length equals 12 residues. Germline CDR1 is LNHNV and CDR2 is YYDKDF (reference sequence). Trimming shortened V by 7 bases and J by 5 bases, and 11 bases separated the two germline ends. The CDR3 DNA follows: TGTGCCACCAAAGGGGAGGGGACTGAAGCTTTCTTT. Residues: CATKGEGTEAFF.

This clone has more than one count but fewer than ten. This rearrangement joins TRBV9 to TRBJ2-2, with D hard to call. Trimming shortened V by 3 bases and J by 1 base, and 7 bases separated the two germline ends. The germline V gene encodes CDR1 SGDLS and CDR2 YYNGEE. The CDR3 loop spans 14 amino acids. The CDR3 bases are TGTGCCAGCAGCGCGTCACAGAACACCGGGGAGCTGTTTTTT. The encoded protein is CASSASQNTGELFF.

This clone was seen more than once but under ten times. The genes are TRBV11-2 and TRBJ2-3; 11 bases map to TRBD2. The CDR3 has 15 amino acids. V shed 5 bases, J shed 5 bases, and the junction held 6 bases outside the gene matches. CDR1 is SGHAT, CDR2 FQNNGV, per germline. This CDR3 reads CASSQLAGVVDTQYF. The CDR3 DNA reads as TGTGCCAGCAGCCAACTAGCGGGAGTTGTAGATACGCAGTATTTT. Using reference TRBV11-2 and TRBJ2-3 for the parts outside the CDR3, the full variable domain is EAGVAQSPRYKIIEKRQSVAFWCNPISGHATLYWYQQILGQGPKLLIQFQNNGVVDDSQLPKDRFSAERLKGVDSTLKIQPAKLEDSAVYLCASSQLAGVVDTQYFGPGTRLTVL.

This chain uses TRBV5-4 with TRBJ1-5; no clear D gene. Germline loops: CDR1 SGHNT, CDR2 YYREEE (reference sequence). The V gene lost 3 bases and the J gene lost 0 bases, with 4 bases spanning the gap. CDR3 length equals 13 residues. CDR3 protein: CASSSNSNQPQHF. In DNA form, the CDR3 reads TGTGCCAGCAGCTCCAATAGCAATCAGCCCCAGCATTTT.